Below are 30 T cell receptor beta chains sequenced from a single sample in a study of graft-versus-host responses after intestinal transplantation. Assay used: immunoSEQ multiplex PCR; TCRdb lists only in-frame clones, some missing. The repertoire consists of approximately 90,000 clones, with around 92% occurring once and the leading ten covering about 0.4%. These receptors' antigens are unknown. This specimen consisted of unstimulated CD8+ T cells sorted from spleen or lymph node cells, obtained before transplant. These receptors originate from a human donor who was the organ donor for an intestinal transplant.

V is TRBV5-6 and J is TRBJ2-7; 10 nucleotides line up with TRBD1. The ends lost 7 bases at V and 5 bases at J; junction bases unmatched: 3. Looked up from germline, CDR1 is SGHDT and CDR2 is YYEEEE. This CDR3 is built from 12 residues. The chain's CDR3 is CASEDRGDEQYF. The CDR3 DNA reads as TGTGCCAGCGAGGACAGGGGGGACGAGCAGTACTTC. Full variable domain (rest looked up from reference TRBV5-6 and TRBJ2-7): DAGVTQSPTHLIKTRGQQVTLRCSPKSGHDTVSWYQQALGQGPQFIFQYYEEEERQRGNFPDRFSGHQFPNYSSELNVNALLLGDSALYLCASEDRGDEQYFGPGTRLTVT.

The rearrangement links TRBV9 to TRBJ1-5, with a tentative D call TRBD1 (5 bases). The length of the CDR3 is 14 residues. CDR1 is SGDLS and CDR2 is YYNGEE in the germline V gene. V shed 2 bases and J shed 0 bases, with 6 bases lying between them. The CDR3 sequence is CASSVTGSNQPQHF. CDR3 DNA: TGTGCCAGCAGCGTTACAGGTAGCAATCAGCCCCAGCATTTT.

V gene TRBV2 combines with J gene TRBJ1-3, with D unclear. Germline CDR1 SNHLY, CDR2 FYNNEI. CDR3 length equals 15 residues. The V and J ends lost 1 base and 0 bases respectively, with 7 bases between them. This CDR3 is CASSEGLFSGNTIYF. The CDR3 nucleotides read TGTGCCAGCAGTGAAGGACTGTTCTCTGGAAACACCATATATTTT.

This chain connects TRBV19 to TRBJ2-7; D is ambiguous. In germline, CDR1 is LNHDA, CDR2 SQIVND (reference sequence). V gave up 2 bases and J gave up 3 bases, with 8 bases separating them. The CDR3 is made up of 13 amino acids. The CDR3 nucleotides read TGTGCCAGTAGTATATATCACGGCTACGAGCAGTACTTC. Its translation is CASSIYHGYEQYF. The whole variable domain, remainder taken from reference TRBV19 and TRBJ2-7, is DGGITQSPKYLFRKEGQNVTLSCEQNLNHDAMYWYRQDPGQGLRLIYYSQIVNDFQKGDIAEGYSVSREKKESFPLTVTSAQKNPTAFYLCASSIYHGYEQYFGPGTRLTVT.

The gene calls are TRBV27 and TRBJ1-1; D call uncertain. Per germline, CDR1 MNHEY and CDR2 SMNVEV (reference sequence). The CDR3 runs to 12 residues. V lost 5 bases and J 2 bases, leaving 6 bases between the germline ends. CDR3 sequence: CASSRTNTEAFF. In nucleotides, the CDR3 is TGTGCCAGCAGTAGGACTAACACTGAAGCTTTCTTT.

CDR3 bases: TGTGCCAGCAGCTGGGACAGGAATAATTCACCCCTCCACTTT. This codes for CASSWDRNNSPLHF. The chain carries TRBV5-4 and TRBJ1-6; the match to TRBD1 covers 8 bases. The J segment lost 5 bases and the V segment lost 3 bases, leaving 1 base of the junction unmatched. Germline V lookup: CDR1 SGHNT, CDR2 YYREEE (reference sequence). This CDR3 has 14 residues.

DNA for the CDR3: TGTGCCAGCAGCTTAGCCCGGGGGGGGAAGCAGTTCTTC. Its protein product is CASSLARGGKQFF. V is TRBV11-2 and J is TRBJ2-1, with 8 positions matching TRBD2. CDR3 length: 13 amino acids. From germline, CDR1 is SGHAT and CDR2 FQNNGV. V lost 1 base, J lost 11 bases, and 4 bases stayed unmatched. Drawing the rest from reference TRBV11-2 and TRBJ2-1, the complete variable domain is EAGVAQSPRYKIIEKRQSVAFWCNPISGHATLYWYQQILGQGPKLLIQFQNNGVVDDSQLPKDRFSAERLKGVDSTLKIQPAKLEDSAVYLCASSLARGGKQFFGPGTRLTVL.

This clone was seen once. The genes are TRBV5-7 and TRBJ1-2; perhaps TRBD1 as D (5 bases). TRBV5-7 carries the ORF label, with uncertain function. Trimming cost V 1 base and J 5 bases, with 6 bases left between them. The CDR3 loop spans 12 amino acids. The CDR3 region is CASSLRGYGYTF. CDR3 nucleotide sequence: TGTGCCAGCAGCTTGCGGGGGTATGGCTACACCTTC.

The chain joins TRBV2 to TRBJ2-5, with a weak D call TRBD1 (5 bases). V was shortened by 10 bases and J by 5 bases, with 8 bases between the two germline ends. The length of the CDR3 is 10 residues. Germline values: CDR1 SNHLY, CDR2 FYNNEI. CDR3 nucleotides: TGTGCCACAGGGTCCGAGACCCAGTACTTC. Translation gives CATGSETQYF.

The gene calls are TRBV4-1 and TRBJ2-7; a weak D match, TRBD2 (6 bases). This CDR3 is 12 amino acids long. Germline CDR1 reads MGHRA; CDR2 reads YSYEKL. Trimming cost V 4 bases and J 7 bases, with 11 bases left between them. The CDR3 DNA reads as TGCGCCAGCAGCCTCGTACGGGGGGAGCAGTACTTC. It translates to CASSLVRGEQYF.

The chain links TRBV9 to TRBJ2-1; possibly TRBD2 for D (7 bases). With 3 bases removed from V and 4 bases from J, the gap between germline ends came to 20 bases. Germline lookup yields CDR1 SGDLS and CDR2 YYNGEE. The CDR3 is made up of 17 amino acids. CDR3 sequence: CASSAGLEGGAYNEQFF. In nucleotides, the CDR3 is TGTGCCAGCAGCGCCGGACTCGAAGGGGGGGCTTACAATGAGCAGTTCTTC.

The rearrangement joins TRBV7-9 to TRBJ2-3; TRBD1 might be the D (5 bases). The CDR3 covers 15 residues. Trimming took off 6 bases at V and 2 bases at J, with 15 bases between the two ends. In germline, CDR1 is SEHNR, CDR2 FQNEAQ (reference sequence). CDR3 DNA: TGTGCCAGCAGTGTACATCAGGGAATCACAGATACGCAGTATTTT. This codes for CASSVHQGITDTQYF.

The gene calls are TRBV10-3 and TRBJ1-5; D not certain. Per germline, CDR1 ENHRY and CDR2 SYGVKD. Trimming shortened V by 2 bases and J by 9 bases, and 14 bases separated the two germline ends. The CDR3 is made up of 14 amino acids. The CDR3 is CAISERWGEGPQHF. The CDR3, as DNA: TGTGCCATCAGTGAGAGATGGGGAGAGGGGCCCCAGCATTTT.

V is TRBV12-2 and J is TRBJ1-1; TRBD1, the table's D call, was not compared with the DNA. TRBV12-2 is flagged as a pseudogene. The CDR3 contains 14 residues. Written as DNA, the CDR3 is TGTGCAAGTCGCCTCGGGACAGGGAACACTGAAGCTTTCTTT. Protein sequence: CASRLGTGNTEAFF.

The chain combines TRBV6-1 with TRBJ2-3; D is ambiguous. Trimming removed 8 bases at V and 1 base at J, with 13 bases between. CDR1 MNHNS and CDR2 SASEGT come from the germline V gene. The CDR3 covers 14 residues. The CDR3 sequence: CASSRLPGTDTQYF. The CDR3 nucleotides are TGTGCCAGCTCCAGACTGCCCGGCACAGATACGCAGTATTTT.

This chain joins TRBV15 and TRBJ1-4; TRBD1 matches 7 bases. The germline V gene encodes CDR1 LNHNV and CDR2 YYDKDF (reference sequence). The V and J ends lost 4 bases and 6 bases, in that order; junction bases with no gene match: 8. The CDR3 sequence is 15 residues long. Written as DNA, the CDR3 is TGTGCCACCAGCACGCCACAGGGGTCGTATGAAAAACTGTTTTTT. Protein product: CATSTPQGSYEKLFF.

The genes are TRBV29-1 and TRBJ1-1; D gene ambiguous. The germline gives CDR1 SQVTM, CDR2 ANQGSEA. With 4 bases removed from V and 0 bases from J, the gap between germline ends came to 9 bases. The CDR3 has 13 residues. Here the CDR3 reads CSVGPGMNTEAFF. The CDR3 nucleotides are TGCAGCGTTGGTCCAGGAATGAACACTGAAGCTTTCTTT.

The CDR3 DNA sequence: TGTGCCAGCAGCTTGGTGGGCTATGAGCAGTTCTTC. Translation: CASSLVGYEQFF. The chain is built from TRBV5-6 and TRBJ2-1; D ambiguous. Germline V CDR1 and CDR2: SGHDT, YYEEEE. Deletions cut 0 bases from V and 8 bases from J, with 6 bases between. The CDR3 covers 12 residues.

The genes are TRBV6-5 and TRBJ2-3; tentatively, D is TRBD2 (7 bases). The CDR3 loop spans 15 amino acids. Deletions cut 6 bases from V and 5 bases from J, with 18 bases between. Germline assignment: CDR1 MNHEY and CDR2 SVGAGI. The CDR3 region has the DNA TGTGCCAGCAGCCAAGGGCGCGGGGGCGGAGATACGCAGTATTTT. Protein product: CASSQGRGGGDTQYF.

The J gene is TRBJ1-5, the V gene TRBV4-1, with TRBD1 as a possible D gene (6 bases). Trimming removed 3 bases from V and 3 bases from J, with 12 bases in between. Germline CDR1 MGHRA, CDR2 YSYEKL. The CDR3 is made up of 15 amino acids. Written as DNA, the CDR3 is TGCGCCAGCAGCCAGGGCCAGGGGATCAATCAGCCCCAGCATTTT. This codes for CASSQGQGINQPQHF.

V usage is TRBV4-1 and J usage is TRBJ2-3; 10 bases fit TRBD2. This CDR3 contains 14 residues. CDR1 MGHRA and CDR2 YSYEKL come from the germline V gene. V trimming: 6 bases; J trimming: 4 bases; junction bases outside the gene matches: 4. CDR3 nucleotides: TGCGCCAGCAGTCCTAGCGGGGGCGCAGATACGCAGTATTTT. It translates to CASSPSGGADTQYF.

This chain connects TRBV7-9 to TRBJ1-4, with TRBD1 matching over 9 bases. The J segment lost 5 bases and the V segment lost 5 bases, leaving 9 bases of the junction unmatched. Per the germline V gene, CDR1 is SEHNR and CDR2 is FQNEAQ (reference sequence). This CDR3 has 16 residues. The CDR3 region has the DNA TGTGCCAGCAGCGTAAGGGACAGGGAGTTGAATGAAAAACTGTTTTTT. Translation gives CASSVRDRELNEKLFF.

This sequence joins TRBV5-1 and TRBJ2-7, with 8 bases lining up with TRBD1. Germline trimming cut 3 bases from V and 5 bases from J; bases unmatched to any gene: 7. The CDR3 has 14 amino acids. Germline V lookup: CDR1 SGHRS, CDR2 YFSETQ. The CDR3 reads CASSYTGGRNEQYF. CDR3 nucleotides: TGCGCCAGCAGCTATACAGGGGGTAGGAACGAGCAGTACTTC. The full variable domain, in which reference TRBV5-1 and TRBJ2-7 provide the parts outside the CDR3, is KAGVTQTPRYLIKTRGQQVTLSCSPISGHRSVSWYQQTPGQGLQFLFEYFSETQRNKGNFPGRFSGRQFSNSRSEMNVSTLELGDSALYLCASSYTGGRNEQYFGPGTRLTVT.

The V and J genes are TRBV11-2 and TRBJ1-1; 9 bases map to TRBD1. Germline values: CDR1 SGHAT, CDR2 FQNNGV. This CDR3 has 17 residues. J lost 0 bases, V lost 5 bases, and 10 bases had no gene match. The CDR3 spells CASSRPVDRGMNTEAFF. CDR3 DNA: TGTGCCAGCAGCCGCCCAGTGGACAGGGGAATGAACACTGAAGCTTTCTTT. The variable domain in full, with the rest retrieved from reference TRBV11-2 and TRBJ1-1, is EAGVAQSPRYKIIEKRQSVAFWCNPISGHATLYWYQQILGQGPKLLIQFQNNGVVDDSQLPKDRFSAERLKGVDSTLKIQPAKLEDSAVYLCASSRPVDRGMNTEAFFGQGTRLTVV.

CDR3 amino acids: CASSGGNRGLGNEQFF. DNA for the CDR3: TGTGCCAGCAGTGGGGGGAACAGGGGGCTGGGGAATGAGCAGTTCTTC. The J gene is TRBJ2-1, the V gene TRBV6-1; the match to TRBD1 covers 9 bases. CDR1 and CDR2 (germline): MNHNS, SASEGT. This CDR3 has 16 residues. V lost 4 bases and J lost 7; bases outside the gene matches: 11.

This rearrangement joins TRBV7-6 to TRBJ2-5; 7 nucleotides match TRBD2. Losses at the gene ends were 3 bases for V and 5 bases for J; bases not matched to a gene: 6. CDR1 SGHVS and CDR2 FNYEAQ come from the germline V gene. The CDR3 totals 14 residues. The CDR3 DNA is TGTGCCAGCAGCTTCGGACTAGATTGGGAGACCCAGTACTTC. Its protein product is CASSFGLDWETQYF.

The rearrangement links TRBV15 to TRBJ2-7; weak D call: TRBD2 (7 bases). Germline values: CDR1 LNHNV, CDR2 YYDKDF (reference sequence). Trimming removed 0 bases from V and 2 bases from J, with 11 bases in between. The CDR3 is 15 amino acids. CDR3 sequence (DNA): TGTGCCACCAGCAGAGAAGGGGGGGCCCCCTACGAGCAGTACTTC. Protein sequence: CATSREGGAPYEQYF.

The J gene is TRBJ2-7, the V gene TRBV7-9; 9 nucleotides line up with TRBD1. This CDR3 contains 15 residues. Trimming took 5 bases from V and 3 from J; bases not matched to a gene: 8. Germline lookup yields CDR1 SEHNR and CDR2 FQNEAQ (reference sequence). DNA of the CDR3: TGTGCCAGCAGCAGCGGACAGGGGACAGACTACGAGCAGTACTTC. As protein: CASSSGQGTDYEQYF. The whole variable domain, filled in from reference TRBV7-9 and TRBJ2-7, reads DTGVSQNPRHKITKRGQNVTFRCDPISEHNRLYWYRQTLGQGPEFLTYFQNEAQLEKSRLLSDRFSAERPKGSFSTLEIQRTEQGDSAMYLCASSSGQGTDYEQYFGPGTRLTVT.

This clone appeared a single time. The chain links TRBV11-1 to TRBJ2-7; perhaps TRBD2 as D (6 bases). Germline V gene lookup returns CDR1 SGHAT and CDR2 FQDESV (reference sequence). The CDR3 has 15 amino acids. Trimming shortened V by 4 bases and J by 2 bases, and 15 bases separated the two germline ends. DNA for the CDR3: TGTGCCAGCAGCTCCCTGGGGGGTACTACCTACGAGCAGTACTTC. Protein: CASSSLGGTTYEQYF.

The V and J genes are TRBV27 and TRBJ1-1, with D uncertain. The V and J ends lost 7 bases and 3 bases respectively, with 18 bases between them. Germline V gives CDR1 MNHEY, CDR2 SMNVEV (reference sequence). The CDR3 runs 15 residues. CDR3 amino acids: CASIRVRDSDTEAFF. In nucleotides, the CDR3 is TGTGCCAGCATTCGAGTTCGGGATTCGGACACTGAAGCTTTCTTT.